The 30 T cell receptor beta chains given below trace back to one sample, sequenced in a study of chemoradiotherapy in HPV16-positive cancers. Repertoires were generated with immunoSEQ multiplex PCR, while TCRdb's copy carries only in-frame clones and drops some. This sample has about 520 clones, with over 80% found just once. Sample: tumor tissue, taken from a patient who underwent chemoradiotherapy. The receptors derive from a human donor with HPV-associated anogenital cancer.

This clone has a handful of counts. The chain couples TRBV15 to TRBJ2-7, with 8 bases identical to TRBD2. The CDR3 has 15 amino acids. The trim removed 0 bases at V and 4 bases at J, leaving 5 bases unmatched. Germline V gene data show CDR1 as LNHNV and CDR2 as YYDKDF (reference sequence). CDR3 nucleotides: TGTGCCACCAGCAGAGATACCAGCGGGAGTTACGAGCAGTACTTC. Translated: CATSRDTSGSYEQYF.

This rearrangement joins TRBV19 to TRBJ2-1, with TRBD1 matching over 9 bases. With 6 bases clipped from V and 9 bases from J, the junction kept 6 bases outside the gene matches. CDR3 length equals 13 residues. Germline lookup yields CDR1 LNHDA and CDR2 SQIVND (reference sequence). CDR3 region: CASRQGAGGEQFF. CDR3 nucleotides: TGTGCCAGTAGACAGGGGGCAGGCGGTGAGCAGTTCTTC.

The chain combines TRBV27 with TRBJ2-1; D gene uncertain. V lost 5 bases and J lost 3, with 14 bases in between. Germline V gives CDR1 MNHEY, CDR2 SMNVEV (reference sequence). The CDR3 is 15 amino acids. The CDR3 DNA reads TGTGCCAGCAGTCTTAAAGACGGATACTACAATGAGCAGTTCTTC. It is translated as CASSLKDGYYNEQFF.

The CDR3 DNA reads TGTGCCAGCAGCACTGGACAGGCGGAGACCCAGTACTTC. Its protein product is CASSTGQAETQYF. V is TRBV7-9 and J is TRBJ2-5; 7 bases line up with TRBD1. Trimming cost V 5 bases and J 5 bases; bases outside gene matches: 5. The CDR3 length is 13 residues. Germline CDR1 SEHNR, CDR2 FQNEAQ (reference sequence).

This clone occurred once. The CDR3 bases are TGTGCCAGCAGCGTAACGGGTGGAACTGAAGCTTTCTTT. It is translated as CASSVTGGTEAFF. The rearrangement uses TRBV9 and TRBJ1-1, with unresolved D. Looked up from germline, CDR1 is SGDLS and CDR2 is YYNGEE. Trimming removed 1 base from V and 5 bases from J, with 9 bases in between. The CDR3 covers 13 residues. The full variable domain, in which reference TRBV9 and TRBJ1-1 provide the parts outside the CDR3, is DSGVTQTPKHLITATGQRVTLRCSPRSGDLSVYWYQQSLDQGLQFLIQYYNGEERAKGNILERFSAQQFPDLHSELNLSSLELGDSALYFCASSVTGGTEAFFGQGTRLTVV.

CDR3 nucleotide sequence: TGTGCCAGCAACCTCGGGGGGGGCCATTCGGGACTAGCGTTCAATGAGCAGTTCTTC. It translates to CASNLGGGHSGLAFNEQFF. The chain employs TRBV28 and TRBJ2-1, with TRBD2 matching 10 bases. In germline, CDR1 is MDHEN, CDR2 SYDVKM. The CDR3 loop spans 19 amino acids. Unmatched junction bases numbered 21, after V lost 7 bases and J lost 6 bases.

This chain uses TRBV5-1 with TRBJ1-1; D gene unclear. The CDR3 sequence is 13 residues long. Germline CDR1 and CDR2: SGHRS and YFSETQ. Trimming removed 3 bases from V and 0 bases from J, with 6 bases in between. The CDR3 spells CASSSTLNTEAFF. The CDR3 region has the DNA TGCGCCAGCAGCTCGACACTGAACACTGAAGCTTTCTTT.

The chain combines TRBV7-9 with TRBJ1-1; D uncertain. CDR1 is SEHNR and CDR2 is FQNEAQ in the germline V gene (reference sequence). This CDR3 region has 13 residues. V was clipped by 3 bases and J by 1 base, with 6 bases between them. Written as DNA, the CDR3 is TGTGCCAGCAGCTTTGCGGGGAACACTGAAGCTTTCTTT. It specifies CASSFAGNTEAFF.

V gene TRBV7-9 combines with J gene TRBJ2-3; perhaps TRBD1 as D (5 bases). Trimming shortened V by 3 bases and J by 3 bases, and 13 bases separated the two germline ends. CDR3 size: 15 residues. Germline V gene data show CDR1 as SEHNR and CDR2 as FQNEAQ (reference sequence). For the CDR3, the DNA is TGTGCCAGCAGCTTGGTAGGACAAGTAACAGATACGCAGTATTTT. Amino acid sequence: CASSLVGQVTDTQYF. Full variable domain (outside the CDR3, taken from reference TRBV7-9 and TRBJ2-3): DTGVSQNPRHKITKRGQNVTFRCDPISEHNRLYWYRQTLGQGPEFLTYFQNEAQLEKSRLLSDRFSAERPKGSFSTLEIQRTEQGDSAMYLCASSLVGQVTDTQYFGPGTRLTVL.

The V and J genes are TRBV18 and TRBJ1-5, with D unresolved. The germline V and J ends were trimmed by 6 bases and 2 bases, with 11 bases remaining between them. Germline CDR1 is KGHSH and CDR2 is LQKENI. This CDR3 has 14 amino acids. The CDR3 loop reads CASSPIGGNQPQHF. CDR3 nucleotides: TGTGCCAGCTCGCCTATCGGGGGCAATCAGCCCCAGCATTTT.

The chain is built from TRBV9 and TRBJ1-1; the match to TRBD1 covers 9 bases. The CDR3 has 13 residues. Germline CDR1 is SGDLS and CDR2 is YYNGEE. V was clipped by 4 bases and J by 6 bases; unmatched bases: 4. CDR3 sequence reads: CASSKTGGAEAFF. The CDR3 DNA reads TGTGCCAGCAGCAAGACAGGGGGAGCTGAAGCTTTCTTT. The full variable domain, rest sourced from reference TRBV9 and TRBJ1-1, is DSGVTQTPKHLITATGQRVTLRCSPRSGDLSVYWYQQSLDQGLQFLIQYYNGEERAKGNILERFSAQQFPDLHSELNLSSLELGDSALYFCASSKTGGAEAFFGQGTRLTVV.

The sample holds a few counts of this clone. The chain links TRBV7-2 to TRBJ1-6, with 7 bases lining up with TRBD1. Germline-derived CDR1 and CDR2 are SGHTA and FQGNSA. Trimming cost V 3 bases and J 9 bases; bases outside gene matches: 8. The CDR3 is 15 amino acids. CDR3 residues: CASSFFRQGGSPLHF. The CDR3 DNA is TGTGCCAGCAGCTTCTTCAGACAGGGCGGTTCACCCCTCCACTTT.

The rearrangement links TRBV18 to TRBJ1-4; possible D gene TRBD1, 5 bases. The CDR3 spans 15 residues. V lost 0 bases and J 7 bases, leaving 12 bases between the germline ends. Germline CDR1 and CDR2: KGHSH and LQKENI. CDR3 protein: CASSPPSQGGEKLFF. CDR3 nucleotides: TGTGCCAGCTCACCACCTAGCCAGGGTGGTGAAAAACTGTTTTTT.

The table lists this clone with a few counts. V and J are TRBV11-2 and TRBJ2-2, with 7 bases fitting TRBD1. Germline V gene lookup returns CDR1 SGHAT and CDR2 FQNNGV. The J segment lost 3 bases and the V segment lost 3 bases, leaving 4 bases of the junction unmatched. The CDR3 totals 15 residues. CDR3 residues: CASSLQGTDTGELFF. The CDR3 DNA follows: TGTGCCAGCAGCTTGCAGGGGACAGACACCGGGGAGCTGTTTTTT.

This clone has a handful of counts. The chain is built from TRBV27 and TRBJ1-2; D ambiguous. Germline V lookup: CDR1 MNHEY, CDR2 SMNVEV (reference sequence). V was shortened by 2 bases and J by 3 bases, with 7 bases between the two germline ends. The CDR3 extends over 13 amino acids. For the CDR3, the DNA is TGTGCCAGCAGTTTAGGCAGAGACTATGGCTACACCTTC. This gives the protein CASSLGRDYGYTF.

V gene TRBV5-1 combines with J gene TRBJ2-5, with TRBD2 matching over 15 bases. The DNA matches TRBJ2-7 better at its end, which makes the J call doubtful. The CDR3 has 15 residues. Germline V lookup: CDR1 SGHRS, CDR2 YFSETQ. CDR3 residues: CASSRTSGGGSEQYF. CDR3 nucleotide sequence: TGCGCCAGCAGCAGGACTAGCGGGGGGGGGAGCGAGCAGTACTTC.

V usage is TRBV15 and J usage is TRBJ1-4, with D possibly being TRBD1 (5 bases). V was cut by 0 bases and J by 7 bases, with 6 bases left in between. In germline, CDR1 is LNHNV, CDR2 YYDKDF (reference sequence). This CDR3 has 13 residues. The CDR3 coding sequence is TGTGCCACCAGCAGAGATCAGGGTGAAAAACTGTTTTTT. It yields the protein CATSRDQGEKLFF.

The rearrangement links TRBV7-8 to TRBJ1-6; D is unresolved. This CDR3 comprises 13 residues. Trimming removed 2 bases from V and 11 bases from J, with 10 bases in between. The germline gives CDR1 SGHVS, CDR2 FQNEAQ. The CDR3 DNA follows: TGTGCCAGCAGCTTATCGTTCCTCCCACCCCTCCACTTT. Its protein product is CASSLSFLPPLHF.

V usage is TRBV7-9 and J usage is TRBJ2-3; D is undetermined. The germline gives CDR1 SEHNR, CDR2 FQNEAQ (reference sequence). The CDR3 totals 11 residues. V dropped 8 bases and J dropped 0 bases, with 3 bases sitting between them. The CDR3 sequence: CASGSTDTQYF. CDR3 DNA: TGTGCCAGCGGTAGCACAGATACGCAGTATTTT.

This clone counts as large. The J gene is TRBJ1-6, the V gene TRBV6-4; 7 nucleotides match TRBD1. The CDR3 loop spans 14 amino acids. The V gene's germline CDR1 is MRHNA and CDR2 SNTAGT. After removal of 4 bases from V and 5 bases from J, the junction contained 2 bases not matched to a gene. This chain's CDR3 is CASSAGTDNSPLHF. CDR3 in DNA: TGTGCCAGCAGTGCAGGGACAGATAATTCACCCCTCCACTTT.

This clone was seen a few times. V gene TRBV4-3 combines with J gene TRBJ1-1; D unclear. Germline V lookup: CDR1 LGHNA, CDR2 YSLEER. CDR3 size: 15 residues. Trimming shortened V by 0 bases and J by 5 bases, and 13 bases separated the two germline ends. The DNA for the CDR3 is TGCGCCAGCAGCCAAGATTTAGAGGGATGGACTGAAGCTTTCTTT. As protein: CASSQDLEGWTEAFF.

The chain employs TRBV5-4 and TRBJ2-5; 10 bases are a match to TRBD2. This CDR3 contains 17 residues. V shed 4 bases and J 2 bases; nucleotides not matched to a gene: 11. Germline V lookup: CDR1 SGHNT, CDR2 YYREEE (reference sequence). As DNA, the CDR3 is TGTGCCAGCAGCCCCGGGACTAGCGATATCTCTCAAGAGACCCAGTACTTC. Amino acids: CASSPGTSDISQETQYF.

The rearrangement joins TRBV19 to TRBJ2-3; a weak D match, TRBD2 (6 bases). Looked up from germline, CDR1 is LNHDA and CDR2 is SQIVND (reference sequence). The CDR3 is made up of 15 amino acids. CDR3 bases: TGTGCTGCGAGAGGATTCGGGACTAGCACAGATACGCAGTATTTT. It yields the protein CAARGFGTSTDTQYF.

The table lists this clone with a few counts. This rearrangement joins TRBV13 to TRBJ1-1; 10 bases align to TRBD1. Germline assignment: CDR1 PRHDT and CDR2 FYEKMQ (reference sequence). The CDR3 has 14 amino acids. The V and J ends lost 6 bases and 1 base, in that order; junction bases with no gene match: 2. The CDR3 protein is CASRTGGANTEAFF. The CDR3 coding sequence is TGTGCCAGCAGGACAGGGGGCGCGAACACTGAAGCTTTCTTT.

The chain recombines TRBV4-3 with TRBJ2-6; D remains ambiguous. Deletions cut 5 bases from V and 0 bases from J, with 11 bases between. CDR1 is LGHNA, CDR2 YSLEER, per germline. The CDR3 is made up of 16 amino acids. In DNA form, the CDR3 reads TGCGCCAGCAGCGAAGGACGCGACTCTGGGGCCAACGTCCTGACTTTC. It specifies CASSEGRDSGANVLTF.

This chain joins TRBV5-1 and TRBJ1-1, with TRBD1 matching 9 bases. The CDR3 has 16 residues. Losses at the gene ends were 7 bases for V and 0 bases for J; bases not matched to a gene: 10. The germline CDR1 and CDR2 sequences are SGHRS and YFSETQ. For the CDR3, the DNA is TGCGCCAGCGGAACCCCGGGACAGGGAGTGAACACTGAAGCTTTCTTT. The encoded protein is CASGTPGQGVNTEAFF.

The chain joins TRBV4-3 to TRBJ2-7, with 10 bases fitting TRBD2. The CDR3 runs to 17 residues. V shed 0 bases, J shed 3 bases, and the junction held 8 bases outside the gene matches. Germline CDR1 LGHNA, CDR2 YSLEER. The CDR3 DNA follows: TGCGCCAGCAGCCAAGATCGGCAGGGACTAGCGAACTACGAGCAGTACTTC. Amino acids: CASSQDRQGLANYEQYF.

This clone has only a few counts. The chain has TRBV10-3 and TRBJ1-2, with D perhaps matching TRBD1 (5 bases). V lost 4 bases and J 4 bases, leaving 10 bases between the germline ends. Germline V gene lookup returns CDR1 ENHRY and CDR2 SYGVKD. The length of the CDR3 is 13 residues. CDR3 DNA: TGTGCCATCAGTGTGGGGGTGGGCTATGGCTACACCTTC. Its translation is CAISVGVGYGYTF.

This clone was picked up one time. The chain links TRBV27 to TRBJ1-2; perhaps TRBD1 as D (6 bases). Trimming left V 9 bases short and J 2 bases short, with 16 bases between. This CDR3 has 14 amino acids. Germline CDR1 MNHEY, CDR2 SMNVEV (reference sequence). In nucleotides, the CDR3 is TGTGCCAGTAGAGTATCAGGGGCAAACTATGGCTACACCTTC. Residues: CASRVSGANYGYTF.

CDR3 in DNA: TGTGCCAGCAGCAGTTCAGCGGGTACCTACAATGAGCAGTTCTTC. It yields the protein CASSSSAGTYNEQFF. V and J are TRBV6-1 and TRBJ2-1, with D tentatively TRBD2 (6 bases). V lost 6 bases and J 2 bases, leaving 14 bases between the germline ends. Looked up from germline, CDR1 is MNHNS and CDR2 is SASEGT. CDR3 length equals 15 residues.